This T cell receptor beta chain derives from a study of T cells after yellow fever vaccination. About the study: Low-cell-number fractions underwent preparation using SMART-Seq v4 Ultra Low Input.

Each CDR3 protein gets one entry after TCRdb re-called the 5' RACE reads with MiXCR. The sample records 250,000 to 400,000 distinct CDR3 sequences, around 4.5% being singletons. J lost 0 bases, V lost 1 base, and 2 bases had no gene match. In germline, CDR1 is SGHVS, CDR2 FNYEAQ. The CDR3 loop spans 15 amino acids. Points from the study as a whole: High-abundance clonotypes from the bulk population could contaminate FACS-sorted repertoires. Few clonotypes appeared in both CD4 and CD8 compartments. A secondary response was less intense yet reached its peak sooner, at day 5 versus 15.

About this clonotype: Its antigen is undetermined.

The sequenced sample was PBMCs, obtained 15 days after the yellow fever booster vaccination. This receptor was taken from a man in his late teens or twenties who received the YFV17D yellow fever vaccine. The V call is TRBV7-6, the J call TRBJ2-7, with TRBD1 matching 8 bases. CDR3 protein: CASSLVGQDSYEQYF. The CDR3 bases are TGTGCCAGCAGCTTAGTGGGACAGGACTCCTACGAGCAGTACTTC.